The following is a TCR beta chain sequence with its context. The V end lost 1 base, the J end lost 6 bases, and 19 bases lay between the germline ends. This CDR3 spans 17 amino acids. Germline V gene sequence: CDR1 SGHVS, CDR2 FQNEAQ. This specimen belongs to a study of T-cell reconstitution after alpha-beta-depleted transplantation in children. TCRbeta library preparation incorporated unique molecular identifiers. One entry per CDR3 protein results from TCRdb running MiXCR on the PCR reads. The top ten hold more than 2% of the sample, which has 200,000 to 300,000 distinct CDR3 sequences, about 26% seen once.

The TCR comes from a girl aged 2-10 years with Fanconi anemia, due to receive a stem cell transplant. The chain links TRBV7-8 to TRBJ2-1; D possibly matches TRBD1 or TRBD2 (5 bases each). The sample consisted of PBMCs, taken before TCRalphabeta/CD19-depleted stem cell transplant. CDR3: CASSLVVFGAGGNEQFF. CDR3 in DNA: TGTGCCAGCAGCTTAGTTGTGTTTGGGGCCGGAGGCAATGAGCAGTTCTTC. Drawing the rest from reference TRBV7-8 and TRBJ2-1, the complete variable domain is GAGVSQSPRYKVAKRGQDVALRCDPISGHVSLFWYQQALGQGPEFLTYFQNEAQLDKSGLPSDRFFAERPEGSVSTLKIQRTQQEDSAVYLCASSLVVFGAGGNEQFFGPGTRLTVL.